The 16 T cell receptor beta chains listed next were all sequenced from one sample in a study of patients and donors after allogeneic stem cell transplantation. TCRdb re-called the RT-PCR reads through MiXCR, storing one row per CDR3 protein. The repertoire consists of under 200,000 distinct CDR3 sequences, with 30% occurring once and the leading ten covering 2.5% to 3.5%. The sequenced sample was blood, either unsorted or a sorted T cell fraction (not recorded which). The receptors shown here come from a human donor who was either an allogeneic HSCT recipient or a stem cell or donor lymphocyte infusion donor (not recorded which). It is not recorded whose cells these are; they may come from a transplant donor.

A few counts support this clonotype. The chain employs TRBV7-8 and TRBJ2-3, with D tentatively TRBD2 (7 bases). This CDR3 spans 16 amino acids. The V end lost 6 bases, the J end lost 6 bases, and 22 bases lay between the germline ends. Germline CDR1 is SGHVS and CDR2 is FQNEAQ. The DNA of the CDR3 is TGTGCCAGCAGGCCCCTTAAAAGGGGGGGAGGGGATACGCAGTATTTT. This encodes CASRPLKRGGGDTQYF.

The chain combines TRBV20-1 with TRBJ1-5; weak D call: TRBD1 (5 bases). Germline V CDR1 and CDR2: DFQATT, SNEGSKA (reference sequence). This CDR3 spans 13 amino acids. Trimming stripped 3 bases from V and 1 base from J, with 7 bases between. DNA for the CDR3: TGCAGTGCTAGCGGGGACAGCAATCAGCCCCAGCATTTT. It codes for CSASGDSNQPQHF.

The chain is built from TRBV20-1 and TRBJ1-6, with a possible D match to TRBD1 (5 bases). The CDR3 is 16 residues long. The germline V and J ends were trimmed by 3 bases and 5 bases, with 17 bases remaining between them. CDR1 and CDR2 from the germline V gene are DFQATT and SNEGSKA (reference sequence). In DNA form, the CDR3 reads TGCAGTGCTAGGCAGGGCGGCTCTTCAGATAATTCACCCCTCCACTTT. Residues: CSARQGGSSDNSPLHF.

This clonotype was counted a few times. The V call is TRBV5-1, the J call TRBJ2-7, with 11 bases fitting TRBD2. CDR3 length: 15 residues. Germline V CDR1 and CDR2: SGHRS, YFSETQ. The V gene end was trimmed by 5 bases and the J gene end by 1 base; junction bases not matched to a gene: 5. This chain's CDR3 is CASRAGTSGSYEQYF. In DNA form, the CDR3 reads TGCGCCAGCAGGGCCGGGACTAGCGGTTCCTACGAGCAGTACTTC.

This chain links TRBV7-8 with TRBJ2-1, with 13 bases aligning to TRBD2. The CDR3 covers 18 residues. The V and J ends lost 5 bases and 6 bases, in that order; junction bases with no gene match: 13. Germline lookup yields CDR1 SGHVS and CDR2 FQNEAQ. CDR3 sequence (DNA): TGTGCCAGCAGCCGAAGAAAAGCCGGGACTAGCGGGGCCAATGAGCAGTTCTTC. It encodes CASSRRKAGTSGANEQFF.

This clonotype was seen only a few times. The V gene is TRBV5-1, the J gene TRBJ2-3; D might be TRBD2 (6 bases). The germline gives CDR1 SGHRS, CDR2 YFSETQ. The V gene lost 0 bases and the J gene lost 2 bases, with 10 bases spanning the gap. The CDR3 is 15 amino acids. CDR3 sequence (DNA): TGCGCCAGCAGCTTGGGTAGCGGTTACACAGATACGCAGTATTTT. Protein product: CASSLGSGYTDTQYF. Drawing the rest from reference TRBV5-1 and TRBJ2-3, the complete variable domain is KAGVTQTPRYLIKTRGQQVTLSCSPISGHRSVSWYQQTPGQGLQFLFEYFSETQRNKGNFPGRFSGRQFSNSRSEMNVSTLELGDSALYLCASSLGSGYTDTQYFGPGTRLTVL.

This clonotype was detected only a few times. The chain couples TRBV6-2 or TRBV6-3 to TRBJ2-1; D gene uncertain. Trimming took 1 base from V and 8 from J, leaving 0 bases between them. The CDR3 extends over 10 amino acids. CDR1 and CDR2 (germline): MNHEY, SVGEGT. CDR3 nucleotides: TGTGCCAGCAGTTACTATGAGCAGTTCTTC. Translating gives CASSYYEQFF.

This clonotype occurred many times. The chain combines TRBV20-1 with TRBJ1-2; D is possibly TRBD1 (6 bases). CDR3 length: 14 residues. With 7 bases removed from V and 4 bases from J, the gap between germline ends came to 19 bases. CDR1 is DFQATT, CDR2 SNEGSKA, per germline (reference sequence). CDR3 sequence reads: CSVRVTQGFYGYTF. CDR3 sequence (DNA): TGCAGTGTCCGGGTGACGCAGGGGTTCTATGGCTACACCTTC.

The chain joins TRBV10-3 to TRBJ1-6, with 7 bases fitting TRBD1. The J segment lost 0 bases and the V segment lost 10 bases, leaving 15 bases of the junction unmatched. Germline V gene data show CDR1 as ENHRY and CDR2 as SYGVKD. This CDR3 has 18 amino acids. The CDR3 loop is CATGTEGSLSSYNSPLHF. The DNA of the CDR3 is TGTGCCACCGGGACAGAGGGCTCCCTTAGCTCCTATAATTCACCCCTCCACTTT.

The rearrangement uses TRBV18 and TRBJ1-2; TRBD1 might be the D (5 bases). Germline-derived CDR1 and CDR2 are KGHSH and LQKENI. Trimming pared 6 bases from V and 4 bases from J, leaving 15 bases between. The CDR3 consists of 14 residues. The CDR3 region is CASSSQADSYGYTF. CDR3 in DNA: TGTGCCAGCTCCTCCCAAGCCGACAGCTATGGCTACACCTTC.

V gene TRBV29-1 combines with J gene TRBJ2-1; TRBD1 aligns across 8 bases. Germline assignment: CDR1 SQVTM and CDR2 ANQGSEA. This CDR3 has 13 amino acids. J lost 3 bases, V lost 7 bases, and 5 bases had no gene match. CDR3 sequence (DNA): TGCAGCGCAAGACAGGGGTACTACAATGAGCAGTTCTTC. This encodes CSARQGYYNEQFF.

V gene TRBV6-2 or TRBV6-3 combines with J gene TRBJ2-3; 8 nucleotides line up with TRBD2. J gave up 4 bases and V 2 bases, and 11 bases lay outside the gene matches. The CDR3 has 17 amino acids. Germline loops: CDR1 MNHEY, CDR2 SVGEGT. In DNA form, the CDR3 reads TGTGCCAGCAGTTACACCCCCGGACTAGCATGGGCAGATACGCAGTATTTT. Translated, it gives CASSYTPGLAWADTQYF.

This clonotype was seen a handful of times. This chain links TRBV7-2 with TRBJ2-1; D may be TRBD1 or TRBD2 (7 bases each). V lost 1 base and J lost 9, with 13 bases in between. The germline V gene encodes CDR1 SGHTA and CDR2 FQGNSA. The CDR3 is 14 residues long. The CDR3: CASSLEQGRVEQFF. The DNA for the CDR3 is TGTGCCAGCAGCTTAGAACAGGGGAGGGTTGAGCAGTTCTTC.

This clonotype was detected ten times or more. V usage is TRBV12-3 or TRBV12-4 and J usage is TRBJ1-3, with D unclear. The ends were cut back, 3 bases at V and 7 bases at J, with 7 bases in the middle. The length of the CDR3 is 12 residues. CDR3 nucleotides: TGTGCCAGCAGTTTCTTCAGGAACACCATATATTTT. It encodes CASSFFRNTIYF.

The chain carries TRBV12-3 or TRBV12-4 and TRBJ2-1; D unclear. This CDR3 has 13 residues. The V end was cut by 7 bases, the J end by 5 bases, with 12 bases between. The CDR3 DNA reads as TGTGCCAGCATCACATGGCGGAACAATGAGCAGTTCTTC. It specifies CASITWRNNEQFF.

The table lists this clonotype with a few counts. This chain connects TRBV9 to TRBJ1-1; the D is unclear. The CDR3 is 15 amino acids. Trimming took 0 bases from V and 1 from J, leaving 10 bases between them. CDR1 is SGDLS, CDR2 YYNGEE, per germline. The DNA of the CDR3 is TGTGCCAGCAGCGTAGGTTACGGCAGGAACACTGAAGCTTTCTTT. Its protein product is CASSVGYGRNTEAFF.